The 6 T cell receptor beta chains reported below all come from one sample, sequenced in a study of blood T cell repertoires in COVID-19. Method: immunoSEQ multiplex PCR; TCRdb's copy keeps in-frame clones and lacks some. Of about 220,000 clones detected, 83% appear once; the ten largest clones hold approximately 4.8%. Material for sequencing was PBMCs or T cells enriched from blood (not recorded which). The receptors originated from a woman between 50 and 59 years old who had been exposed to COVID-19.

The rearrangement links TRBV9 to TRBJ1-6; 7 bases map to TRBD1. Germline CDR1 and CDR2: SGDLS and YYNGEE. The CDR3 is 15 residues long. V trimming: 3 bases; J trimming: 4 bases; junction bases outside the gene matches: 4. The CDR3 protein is CASSALQGYNSPLHF. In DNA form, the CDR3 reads TGTGCCAGCAGCGCCCTACAGGGGTATAATTCACCCCTCCACTTT. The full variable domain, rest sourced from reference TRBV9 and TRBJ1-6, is DSGVTQTPKHLITATGQRVTLRCSPRSGDLSVYWYQQSLDQGLQFLIQYYNGEERAKGNILERFSAQQFPDLHSELNLSSLELGDSALYFCASSALQGYNSPLHFGNGTRLTVT.

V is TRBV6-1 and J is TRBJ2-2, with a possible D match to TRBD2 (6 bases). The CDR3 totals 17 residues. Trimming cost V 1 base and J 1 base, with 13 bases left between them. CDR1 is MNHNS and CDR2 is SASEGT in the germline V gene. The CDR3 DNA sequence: TGTGCCAGCAGTGAAGAGGAGGCTAGCGAGAACACCGGGGAGCTGTTTTTT. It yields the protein CASSEEEASENTGELFF.

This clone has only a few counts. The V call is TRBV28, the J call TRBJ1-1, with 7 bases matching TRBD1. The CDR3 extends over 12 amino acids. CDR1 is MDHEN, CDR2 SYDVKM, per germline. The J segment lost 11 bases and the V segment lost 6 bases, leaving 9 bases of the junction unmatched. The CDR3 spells CASSLTGVSAFF. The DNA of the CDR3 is TGTGCCAGCAGCCTAACAGGGGTATCGGCTTTCTTT.

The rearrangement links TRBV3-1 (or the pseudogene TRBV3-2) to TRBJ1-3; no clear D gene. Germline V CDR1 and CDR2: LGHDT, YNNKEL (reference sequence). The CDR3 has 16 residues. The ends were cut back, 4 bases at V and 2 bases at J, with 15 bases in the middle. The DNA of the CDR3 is TGTGCCAGCAGCCCTGCCTTAGGGAGTACTGGAAACACCATATATTTT. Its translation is CASSPALGSTGNTIYF.

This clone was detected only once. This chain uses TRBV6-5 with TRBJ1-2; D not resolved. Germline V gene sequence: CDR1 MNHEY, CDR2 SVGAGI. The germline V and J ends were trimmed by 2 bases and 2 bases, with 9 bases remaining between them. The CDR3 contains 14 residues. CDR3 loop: CASSYGSANYGYTF. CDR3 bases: TGTGCCAGCAGTTACGGCTCTGCCAACTATGGCTACACCTTC.

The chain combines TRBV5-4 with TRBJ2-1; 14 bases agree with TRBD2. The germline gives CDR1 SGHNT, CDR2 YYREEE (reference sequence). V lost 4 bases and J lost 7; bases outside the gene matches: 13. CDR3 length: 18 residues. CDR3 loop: CASSPLTSGGVGGNEQFF. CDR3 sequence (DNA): TGTGCCAGCAGCCCCCTGACTAGCGGGGGGGTCGGGGGGAATGAGCAGTTCTTC.